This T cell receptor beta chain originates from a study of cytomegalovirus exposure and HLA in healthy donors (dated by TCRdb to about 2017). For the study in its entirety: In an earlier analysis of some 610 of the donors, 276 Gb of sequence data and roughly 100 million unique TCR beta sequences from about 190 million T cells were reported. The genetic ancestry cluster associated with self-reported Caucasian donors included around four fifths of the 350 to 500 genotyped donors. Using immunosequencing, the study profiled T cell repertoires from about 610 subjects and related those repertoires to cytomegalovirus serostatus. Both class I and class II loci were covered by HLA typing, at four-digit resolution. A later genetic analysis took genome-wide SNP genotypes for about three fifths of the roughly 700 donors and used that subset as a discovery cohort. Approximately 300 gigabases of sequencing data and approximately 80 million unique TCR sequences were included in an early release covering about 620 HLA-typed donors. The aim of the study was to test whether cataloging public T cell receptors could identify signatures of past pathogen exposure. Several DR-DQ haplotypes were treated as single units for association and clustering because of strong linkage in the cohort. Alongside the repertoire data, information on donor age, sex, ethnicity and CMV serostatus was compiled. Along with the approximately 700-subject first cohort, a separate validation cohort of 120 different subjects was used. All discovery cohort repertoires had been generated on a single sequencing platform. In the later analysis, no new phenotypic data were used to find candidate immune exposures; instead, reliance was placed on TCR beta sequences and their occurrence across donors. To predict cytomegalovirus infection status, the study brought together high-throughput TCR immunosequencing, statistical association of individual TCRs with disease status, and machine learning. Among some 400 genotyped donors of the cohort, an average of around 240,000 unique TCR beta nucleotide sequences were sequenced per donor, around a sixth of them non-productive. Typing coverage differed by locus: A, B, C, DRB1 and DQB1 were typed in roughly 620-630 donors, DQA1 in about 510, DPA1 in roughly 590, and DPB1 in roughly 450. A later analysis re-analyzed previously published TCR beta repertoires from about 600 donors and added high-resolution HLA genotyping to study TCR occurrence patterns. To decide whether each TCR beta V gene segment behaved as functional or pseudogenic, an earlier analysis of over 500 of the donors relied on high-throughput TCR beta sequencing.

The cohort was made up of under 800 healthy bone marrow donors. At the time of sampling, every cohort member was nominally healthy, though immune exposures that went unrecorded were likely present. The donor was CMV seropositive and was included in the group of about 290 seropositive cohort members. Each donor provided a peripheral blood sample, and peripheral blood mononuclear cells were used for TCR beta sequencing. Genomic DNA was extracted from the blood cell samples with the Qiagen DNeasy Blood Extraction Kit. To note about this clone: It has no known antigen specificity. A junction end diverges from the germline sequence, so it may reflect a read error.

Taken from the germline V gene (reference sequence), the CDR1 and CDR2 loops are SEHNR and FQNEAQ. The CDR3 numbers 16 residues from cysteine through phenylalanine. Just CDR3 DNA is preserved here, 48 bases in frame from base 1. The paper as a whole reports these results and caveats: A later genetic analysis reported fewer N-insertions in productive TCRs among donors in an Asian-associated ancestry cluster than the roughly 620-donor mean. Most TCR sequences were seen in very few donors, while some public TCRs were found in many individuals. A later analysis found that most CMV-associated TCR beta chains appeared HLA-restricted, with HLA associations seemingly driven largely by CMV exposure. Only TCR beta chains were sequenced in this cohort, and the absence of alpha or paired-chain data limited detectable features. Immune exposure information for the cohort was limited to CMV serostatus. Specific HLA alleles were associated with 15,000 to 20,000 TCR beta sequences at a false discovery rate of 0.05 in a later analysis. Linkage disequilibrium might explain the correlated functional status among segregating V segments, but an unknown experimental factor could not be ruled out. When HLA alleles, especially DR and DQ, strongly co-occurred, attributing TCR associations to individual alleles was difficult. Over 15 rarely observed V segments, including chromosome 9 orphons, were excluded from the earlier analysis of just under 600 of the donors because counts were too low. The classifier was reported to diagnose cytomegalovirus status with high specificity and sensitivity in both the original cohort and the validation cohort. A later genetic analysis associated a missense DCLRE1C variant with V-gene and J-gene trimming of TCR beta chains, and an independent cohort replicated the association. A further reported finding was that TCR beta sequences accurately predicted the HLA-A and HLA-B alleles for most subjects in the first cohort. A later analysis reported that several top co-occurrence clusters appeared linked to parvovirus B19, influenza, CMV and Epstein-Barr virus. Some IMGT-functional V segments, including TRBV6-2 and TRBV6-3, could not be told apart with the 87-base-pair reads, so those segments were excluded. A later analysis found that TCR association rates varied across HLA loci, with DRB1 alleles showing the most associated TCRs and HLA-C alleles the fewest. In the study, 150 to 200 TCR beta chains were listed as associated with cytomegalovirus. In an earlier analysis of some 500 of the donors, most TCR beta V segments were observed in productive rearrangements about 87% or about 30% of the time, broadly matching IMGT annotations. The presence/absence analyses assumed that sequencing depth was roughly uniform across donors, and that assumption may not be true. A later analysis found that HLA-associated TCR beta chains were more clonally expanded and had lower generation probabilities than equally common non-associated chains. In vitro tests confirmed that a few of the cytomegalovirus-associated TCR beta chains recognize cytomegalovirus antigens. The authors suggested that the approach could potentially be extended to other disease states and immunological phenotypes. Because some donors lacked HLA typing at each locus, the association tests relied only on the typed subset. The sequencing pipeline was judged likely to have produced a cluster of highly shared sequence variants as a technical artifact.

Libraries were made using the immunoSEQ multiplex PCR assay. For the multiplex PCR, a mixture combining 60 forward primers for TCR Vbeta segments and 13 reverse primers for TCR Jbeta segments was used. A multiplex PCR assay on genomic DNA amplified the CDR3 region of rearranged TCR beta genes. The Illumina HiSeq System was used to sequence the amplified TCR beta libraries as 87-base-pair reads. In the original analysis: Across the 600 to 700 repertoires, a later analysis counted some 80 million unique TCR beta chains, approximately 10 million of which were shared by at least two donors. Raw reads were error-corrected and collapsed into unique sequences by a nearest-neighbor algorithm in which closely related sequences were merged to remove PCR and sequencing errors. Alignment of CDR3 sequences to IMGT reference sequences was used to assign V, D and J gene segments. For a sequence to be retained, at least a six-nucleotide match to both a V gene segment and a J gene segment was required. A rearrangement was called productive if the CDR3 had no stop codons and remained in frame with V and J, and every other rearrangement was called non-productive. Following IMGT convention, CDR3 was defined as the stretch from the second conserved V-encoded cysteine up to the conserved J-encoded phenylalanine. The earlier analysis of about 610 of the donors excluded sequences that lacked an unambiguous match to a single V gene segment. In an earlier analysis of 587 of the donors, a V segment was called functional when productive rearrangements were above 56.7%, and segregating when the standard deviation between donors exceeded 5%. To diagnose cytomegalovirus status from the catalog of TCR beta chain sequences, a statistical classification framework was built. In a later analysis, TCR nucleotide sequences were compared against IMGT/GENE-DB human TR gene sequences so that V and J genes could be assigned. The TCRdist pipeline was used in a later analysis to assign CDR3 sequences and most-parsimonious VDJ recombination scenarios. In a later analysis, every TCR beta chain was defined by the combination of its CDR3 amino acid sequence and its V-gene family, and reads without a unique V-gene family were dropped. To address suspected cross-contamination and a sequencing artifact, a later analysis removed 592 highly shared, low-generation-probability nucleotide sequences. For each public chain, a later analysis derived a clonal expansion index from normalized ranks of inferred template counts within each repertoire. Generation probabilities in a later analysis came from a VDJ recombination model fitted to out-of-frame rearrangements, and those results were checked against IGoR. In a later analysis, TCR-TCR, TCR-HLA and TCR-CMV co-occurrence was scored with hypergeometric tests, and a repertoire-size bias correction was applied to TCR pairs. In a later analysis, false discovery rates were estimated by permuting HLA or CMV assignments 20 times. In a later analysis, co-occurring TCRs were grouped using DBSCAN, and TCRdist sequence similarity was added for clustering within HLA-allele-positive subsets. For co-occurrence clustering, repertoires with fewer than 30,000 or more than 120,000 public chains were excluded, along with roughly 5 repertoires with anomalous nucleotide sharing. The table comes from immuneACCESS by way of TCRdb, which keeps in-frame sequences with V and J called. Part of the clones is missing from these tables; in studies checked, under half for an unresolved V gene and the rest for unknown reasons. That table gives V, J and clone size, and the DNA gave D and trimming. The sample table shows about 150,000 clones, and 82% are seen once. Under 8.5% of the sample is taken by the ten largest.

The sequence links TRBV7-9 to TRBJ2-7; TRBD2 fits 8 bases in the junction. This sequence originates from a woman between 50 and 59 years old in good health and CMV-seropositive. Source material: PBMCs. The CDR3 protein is CSSSPTVAGGRYEQYF. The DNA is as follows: TGTTCCAGCAGCCCCACGGTGGCGGGAGGTCGGTACGAGCAGTACTTC.